Below are 14 T cell receptor beta chains sequenced from a single sample in a study of technical replicates of blood from several donors. TCRdb's copy holds only in-frame clones and misses some; the assay was immunoSEQ multiplex PCR. The sample shows over 85,000 clones, about 96% of them seen only once. Sequenced sample: T cells isolated from PBMCs. These receptors came from a human donor in good health.

This clone has a single count. The chain links TRBV19 to TRBJ1-2, with TRBD1 identical over 10 bases. The germline CDR1 and CDR2 sequences are LNHDA and SQIVND (reference sequence). CDR3 size: 14 residues. J gave up 7 bases and V 2 bases, and 4 bases lay outside the gene matches. The CDR3 region is CASSIKGQGGGYTF. CDR3 DNA sequence: TGTGCCAGTAGTATAAAAGGACAGGGGGGTGGCTACACCTTC.

The rearrangement uses TRBV19 and TRBJ1-1; perhaps TRBD1 as D (5 bases). CDR3 length equals 15 residues. Between the trimmed V and J ends, which lost 5 bases and 4 bases, there was a span of 17 bases. Germline V gene sequence: CDR1 LNHDA, CDR2 SQIVND (reference sequence). The CDR3 loop reads CASSALQGILTEAFF. For the CDR3, the DNA is TGTGCCAGTAGTGCACTCCAGGGAATTCTCACTGAAGCTTTCTTT.

The rearrangement joins TRBV27 to TRBJ2-7; the match to TRBD1 covers 9 bases. The CDR3 consists of 12 residues. Germline V gene data show CDR1 as MNHEY and CDR2 as SMNVEV (reference sequence). With 8 bases clipped from V and 5 bases from J, the junction kept 4 bases outside the gene matches. DNA for the CDR3: TGTGCCAGCGGACAGGGGACCCACGAGCAGTACTTC. Protein product: CASGQGTHEQYF.

The chain employs TRBV6-5 and TRBJ2-7, with D perhaps matching TRBD1 (5 bases). The CDR3 contains 14 residues. The germline V gene has CDR1 MNHEY and CDR2 SVGAGI. The V end was cut by 6 bases, the J end by 6 bases, with 18 bases between. The CDR3 sequence: CASSLLFQGREQYF. The CDR3 DNA follows: TGTGCCAGCAGCCTACTATTTCAGGGTCGCGAGCAGTACTTC.

The V gene is TRBV30, the J gene TRBJ2-1; D ambiguous. The CDR3 consists of 13 residues. CDR1 and CDR2 (germline): GTSNPN, SVGIG (reference sequence). V lost 1 base to trimming and J lost 8 bases, with 12 bases between them. CDR3 residues: CAWSGLSLHEQFF. Here the CDR3 DNA reads TGTGCCTGGAGTGGACTGTCGCTACATGAGCAGTTCTTC.

This clone was counted a single time. V gene TRBV5-4 combines with J gene TRBJ1-3; the D gene is possibly TRBD1 (5 bases). The V gene's germline CDR1 is SGHNT and CDR2 YYREEE (reference sequence). Deletions cut 0 bases from V and 4 bases from J, with 8 bases between. The length of the CDR3 is 14 residues. CDR3 coding DNA: TGTGCCAGCAGCTTGGGTGGACAAGGAAACACCATATATTTT. Its translation is CASSLGGQGNTIYF.

This rearrangement joins TRBV27 to TRBJ1-2; TRBD1 agrees at 11 bases. The CDR3 length is 14 residues. Germline-derived CDR1 and CDR2 are MNHEY and SMNVEV (reference sequence). Trimming removed 4 bases from V and 4 bases from J; junction bases left unmatched: 2. The CDR3 loop is CASSWTGGIYGYTF. The CDR3 DNA reads as TGTGCCAGCAGTTGGACAGGGGGCATCTATGGCTACACCTTC.

The rearrangement links TRBV6-1 to TRBJ1-3, with 7 positions matching TRBD1. The CDR3 length is 19 residues. Trimming removed 2 bases from V and 0 bases from J; junction bases left unmatched: 13. From germline, CDR1 is MNHNS and CDR2 SASEGT. The DNA of the CDR3 is TGTGCCAGCAGTGAACGAGCCACGGGACAGCTTTTCTCTGGAAACACCATATATTTT. Amino acid sequence: CASSERATGQLFSGNTIYF.

The chain employs TRBV7-4 and TRBJ1-5; maybe TRBD1 (6 bases). V was shortened by 5 bases and J by 3 bases, with 20 bases between the two germline ends. Germline V gene sequence: CDR1 SGHVT, CDR2 SQSDAQ. The CDR3 spans 17 residues. The CDR3 sequence is CASSILILTGTNQPQHF. In nucleotides, the CDR3 is TGTGCCAGCAGCATCCTTATCTTGACAGGTACCAATCAGCCCCAGCATTTT. The full variable domain, in which reference TRBV7-4 and TRBJ1-5 provide the parts outside the CDR3, is GAGVSQSPRYKVAKRGRDVALRCDSISGHVTLYWYRQTLGQGSEVLTYSQSDAQRDKSGRPSGRFSAERPERSVSTLKIQRTEQGDSAVYLCASSILILTGTNQPQHFGDGTRLSIL.

The rearrangement joins TRBV28 to TRBJ2-7; D unclear. V was shortened by 6 bases and J by 2 bases, with 8 bases between the two germline ends. Germline CDR1 MDHEN, CDR2 SYDVKM. The CDR3 is 12 residues long. CDR3 protein: CASRRLAYEQYF. DNA for the CDR3: TGTGCCAGCAGGAGACTCGCCTACGAGCAGTACTTC.

This chain uses TRBV19 with TRBJ2-5; the D is unclear. Germline values: CDR1 LNHDA, CDR2 SQIVND (reference sequence). The CDR3 loop spans 14 amino acids. V was pared by 4 bases and J by 0 bases, with 9 bases between. In DNA form, the CDR3 reads TGTGCCAGTAGTACCGGTCTGTACCAAGAGACCCAGTACTTC. Translating gives CASSTGLYQETQYF. Filled out from reference TRBV19 and TRBJ2-5, the complete variable domain reads DGGITQSPKYLFRKEGQNVTLSCEQNLNHDAMYWYRQDPGQGLRLIYYSQIVNDFQKGDIAEGYSVSREKKESFPLTVTSAQKNPTAFYLCASSTGLYQETQYFGPGTRLLVL.

The CDR3 coding sequence is TGTGCCAGCACCACCTCAGGGGGCGGAAGAGCTGAAGCTTTCTTT. Translation gives CASTTSGGGRAEAFF. The chain combines TRBV6-5 with TRBJ1-1; 8 bases match TRBD1. After removal of 7 bases from V and 6 bases from J, the junction contained 13 bases not matched to a gene. The germline CDR1 and CDR2 sequences are MNHEY and SVGAGI. The CDR3 has 15 residues.

CDR3 DNA: TGTGCCGCCGGGGGGGTCCAATACGAGCAGTACTTC. Amino acid sequence: CAAGGVQYEQYF. The chain couples TRBV21-1 to TRBJ2-7; no check of the table's D call, TRBD2, against the DNA was made. TRBV21-1 is marked as a pseudogene. There are 12 residues in the CDR3.

The chain combines TRBV6-6 with TRBJ2-3; the match to TRBD1 covers 11 bases. Germline lookup yields CDR1 MNHNY and CDR2 SVGAGI (reference sequence). The CDR3 covers 14 residues. J lost 5 bases, V lost 7 bases, and 5 bases had no gene match. CDR3 protein: CASTRDRGLDTQYF. DNA for the CDR3: TGTGCCAGCACCCGGGACAGGGGGTTAGATACGCAGTATTTT.